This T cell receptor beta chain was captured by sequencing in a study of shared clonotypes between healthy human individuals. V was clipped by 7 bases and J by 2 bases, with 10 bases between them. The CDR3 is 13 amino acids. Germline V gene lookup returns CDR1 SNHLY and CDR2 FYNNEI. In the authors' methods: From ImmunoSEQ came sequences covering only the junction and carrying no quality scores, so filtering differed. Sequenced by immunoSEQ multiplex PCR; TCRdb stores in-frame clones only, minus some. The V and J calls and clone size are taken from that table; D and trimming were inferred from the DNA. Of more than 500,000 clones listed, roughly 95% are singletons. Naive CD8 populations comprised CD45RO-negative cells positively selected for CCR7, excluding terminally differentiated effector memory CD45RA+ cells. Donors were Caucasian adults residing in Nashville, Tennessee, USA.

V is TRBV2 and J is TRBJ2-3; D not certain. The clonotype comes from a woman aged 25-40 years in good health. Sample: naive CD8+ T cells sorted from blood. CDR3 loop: CASTNLITDTQYF. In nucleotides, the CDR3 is TGTGCCAGCACCAATCTAATCACAGATACGCAGTATTTT. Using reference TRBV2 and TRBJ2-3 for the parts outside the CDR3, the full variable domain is EPEVTQTPSHQVTQMGQEVILRCVPISNHLYFYWYRQILGQKVEFLVSFYNNEISEKSEIFDDQFSVERPDGSNFTLKIRSTKLEDSAMYFCASTNLITDTQYFGPGTRLTVL.